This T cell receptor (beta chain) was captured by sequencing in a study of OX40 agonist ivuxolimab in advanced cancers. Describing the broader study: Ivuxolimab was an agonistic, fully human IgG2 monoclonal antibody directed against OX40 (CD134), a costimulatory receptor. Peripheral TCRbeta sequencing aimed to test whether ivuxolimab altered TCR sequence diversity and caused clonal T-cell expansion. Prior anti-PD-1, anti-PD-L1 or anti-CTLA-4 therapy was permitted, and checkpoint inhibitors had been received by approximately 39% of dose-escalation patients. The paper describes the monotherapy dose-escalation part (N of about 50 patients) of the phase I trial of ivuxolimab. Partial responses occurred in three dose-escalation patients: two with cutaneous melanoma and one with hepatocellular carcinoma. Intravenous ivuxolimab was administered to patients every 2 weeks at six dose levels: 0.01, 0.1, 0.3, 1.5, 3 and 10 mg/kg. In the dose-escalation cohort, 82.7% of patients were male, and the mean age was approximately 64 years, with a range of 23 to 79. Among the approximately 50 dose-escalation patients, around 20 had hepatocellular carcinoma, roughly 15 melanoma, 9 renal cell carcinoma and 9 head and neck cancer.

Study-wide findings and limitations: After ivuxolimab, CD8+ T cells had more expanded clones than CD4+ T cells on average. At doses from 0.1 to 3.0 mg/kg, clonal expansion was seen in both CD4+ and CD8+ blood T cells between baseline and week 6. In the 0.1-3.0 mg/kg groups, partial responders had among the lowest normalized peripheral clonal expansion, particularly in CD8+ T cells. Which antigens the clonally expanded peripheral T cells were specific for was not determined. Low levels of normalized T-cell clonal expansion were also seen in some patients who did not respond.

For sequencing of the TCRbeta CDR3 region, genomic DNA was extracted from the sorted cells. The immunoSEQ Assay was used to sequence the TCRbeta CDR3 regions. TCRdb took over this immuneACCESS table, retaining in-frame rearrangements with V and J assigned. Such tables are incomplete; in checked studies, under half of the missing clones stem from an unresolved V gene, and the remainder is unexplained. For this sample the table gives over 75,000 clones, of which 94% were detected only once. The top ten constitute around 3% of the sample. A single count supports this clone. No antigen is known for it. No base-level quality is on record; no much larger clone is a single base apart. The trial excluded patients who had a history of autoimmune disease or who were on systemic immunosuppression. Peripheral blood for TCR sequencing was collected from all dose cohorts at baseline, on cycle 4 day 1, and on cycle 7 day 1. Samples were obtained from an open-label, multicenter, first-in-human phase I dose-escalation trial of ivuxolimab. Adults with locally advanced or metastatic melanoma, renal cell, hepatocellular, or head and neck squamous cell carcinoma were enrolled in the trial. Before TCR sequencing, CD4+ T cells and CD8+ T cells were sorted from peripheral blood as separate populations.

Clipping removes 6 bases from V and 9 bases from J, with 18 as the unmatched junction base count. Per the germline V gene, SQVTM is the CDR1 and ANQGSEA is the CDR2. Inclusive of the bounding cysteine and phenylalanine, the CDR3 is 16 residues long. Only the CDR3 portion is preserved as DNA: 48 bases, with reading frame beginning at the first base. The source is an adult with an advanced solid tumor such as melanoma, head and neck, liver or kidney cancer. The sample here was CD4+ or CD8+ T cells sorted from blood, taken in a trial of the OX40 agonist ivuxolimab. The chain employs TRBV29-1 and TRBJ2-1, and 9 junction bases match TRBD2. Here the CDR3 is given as CSVSPRTSAVLSEQFF. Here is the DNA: TGCAGCGTATCGCCCCGGACTAGCGCGGTTCTAAGTGAGCAGTTCTTC.